A selection of T cell receptor beta chains follows, all from one sample in a study of beta chain features in type 1 diabetes. Using immunoSEQ multiplex PCR, the repertoire was profiled, and TCRdb retains in-frame clones only, with some absent. Here the sample spans about 220,000 clones, 9.5% to 13% being singletons. Material: central memory CD4+ T cells from blood. All receptors derive from a man younger than 35 in good health. Each CDR3 is given with its conserved first and last residue. Each record gives: CDR3 protein, V gene, CDR3 length.

CAISESVQLSGANVLTF,TRBV10-3,17
CASSQDPGHRQETQYF,TRBV14,16
CASSYSGSPNEQFF,TRBV27,14
CASSLGLAGRADTQYF,TRBV5-1,16
CASSLDVDEQFF,TRBV7-9,12
CASSGRDRANTDTQYF,TRBV7-2,16
CASKYGSQETQYF,TRBV2,13
CAWSVGLTGEKLFF,TRBV30,14
CASSLWQLGYTF,TRBV28,12
CASSPYTSTRTDTQYF,TRBV18,16
CASSFLAGAAKNIQYF,TRBV11-2,16
CASSLVPRSNYGYTF,TRBV11-2,15
CASSQGWSGEETQYF,TRBV4-1,15
CATSRGGPTAGDEQYF,TRBV15,16
CASSQRAGDEYEQYF,TRBV4-1,15
CASSSGSYNEQFF,TRBV9,13
CASSPDGGVDNEQFF,TRBV5-1,15
CATSRDFGLTDTQYF,TRBV15,15
CASSFIAGAPEQYF,TRBV5-1,14
CATSRDRYGEQYF,TRBV15,13
CASSRDSFYEQYF,TRBV7-2,13
CAWSESPGQGTYEQYF,TRBV30,16
CASSFGTVAGELFF,TRBV7-9,14
CASSSDPEATNTGELFF,TRBV7-2,17
CASRRPSSYEQYF,TRBV25-1,13
CASSLVGSAWEQYF,TRBV7-2,14